This passage covers 32 T cell receptor beta chains from one sample sequenced in a study of blood T cell repertoires in COVID-19. Assay: immunoSEQ multiplex PCR; the TCRdb copy retains only in-frame clones and omits some. This table holds 300,000 to 450,000 clones, 80% to 90% found once. What was sequenced was PBMCs or T cells enriched from blood (not recorded which). The receptors stem from a young man who had recovered from COVID-19.

The CDR3 protein is CASSQSSAGGRPMNTEAFF. The CDR3 DNA sequence: TGCGCCAGCAGTCAATCGTCGGCAGGGGGCCGTCCCATGAACACTGAAGCTTTCTTT. The chain links TRBV23-1 to TRBJ1-1, with 8 positions matching TRBD1. TRBV23-1 is an ORF for which the function is uncertain. Trimming cost V 0 bases and J 0 bases; bases outside gene matches: 12. There are 19 residues in the CDR3.

V usage is TRBV27 and J usage is TRBJ1-2, with D perhaps TRBD1 (6 bases). Trimming stripped 5 bases from V and 3 bases from J, with 13 bases between. The CDR3 covers 14 residues. Germline V CDR1 and CDR2: MNHEY, SMNVEV (reference sequence). CDR3 DNA sequence: TGTGCCAGCAGTCCTGGACAGTTCTACTATGGCTACACCTTC. It is translated as CASSPGQFYYGYTF.

The genes are TRBV6-5 and TRBJ2-7; D perhaps matches TRBD2 (5 bases). Germline assignment: CDR1 MNHEY and CDR2 SVGAGI. CDR3 length: 15 residues. V lost 4 bases and J lost 5, with 18 bases in between. CDR3 coding DNA: TGTGCCAGCAGTTCGGGAACCGGGATCTTTAACGAGCAGTACTTC. This sequence encodes CASSSGTGIFNEQYF.

The chain has TRBV5-1 and TRBJ2-3, with 9 bases matching TRBD1. Trimming took 3 bases from V and 1 from J; bases not matched to a gene: 3. Germline V lookup: CDR1 SGHRS, CDR2 YFSETQ. The CDR3 consists of 15 residues. In nucleotides, the CDR3 is TGCGCCAGCAGCTGGACAGGGGACCGCACAGATACGCAGTATTTT. This encodes CASSWTGDRTDTQYF.

V gene TRBV28 combines with J gene TRBJ2-5; D possibly corresponds to TRBD1 (6 bases). The V end was cut by 7 bases, the J end by 5 bases, with 11 bases between. The CDR3 is made up of 12 amino acids. CDR1 and CDR2 (germline): MDHEN, SYDVKM. The CDR3 region is CASKGQWETQYF. The CDR3 DNA sequence: TGTGCCAGCAAAGGACAGTGGGAGACCCAGTACTTC.

The rearrangement joins TRBV7-8 to TRBJ2-1; D is unclear. Between the trimmed V and J ends, which lost 4 bases and 7 bases, there was a span of 11 bases. The CDR3 has 13 amino acids. The germline gives CDR1 SGHVS, CDR2 FQNEAQ. CDR3 region: CASSSVLGNEQFF. For the CDR3, the DNA is TGTGCCAGCAGCTCCGTCCTCGGGAATGAGCAGTTCTTC. Full variable domain (missing parts from reference TRBV7-8 and TRBJ2-1): GAGVSQSPRYKVAKRGQDVALRCDPISGHVSLFWYQQALGQGPEFLTYFQNEAQLDKSGLPSDRFFAERPEGSVSTLKIQRTQQEDSAVYLCASSSVLGNEQFFGPGTRLTVL.

The chain couples TRBV5-8 to TRBJ1-3, with a tentative D call TRBD1 (5 bases). Trimming took 7 bases from V and 0 from J, leaving 11 bases between them. Germline V gene data show CDR1 as SGHTS and CDR2 as YDEGEE. This CDR3 has 14 amino acids. The CDR3 spells CASSRALSGNTIYF. The CDR3 DNA reads as TGTGCCAGCTCCAGGGCACTCTCTGGAAACACCATATATTTT.

J is TRBJ1-4 and V is TRBV30; D is possibly TRBD1 (6 bases). Trimming took off 2 bases at V and 6 bases at J, with 22 bases between the two ends. Germline loops: CDR1 GTSNPN, CDR2 SVGIG (reference sequence). This CDR3 has 17 amino acids. As DNA, the CDR3 is TGTGCCTGGAGTATCCCTCGCAGGCAGGGGTTTGATGAAAAACTGTTTTTT. Protein product: CAWSIPRRQGFDEKLFF. The full variable domain, its missing parts supplied by reference TRBV30 and TRBJ1-4, is SQTIHQWPATLVQPVGSPLSLECTVEGTSNPNLYWYRQAAGRGLQLLFYSVGIGQISSEVPQNLSASRPQDRQFILSSKKLLLSDSGFYLCAWSIPRRQGFDEKLFFGSGTQLSVL.

Only a few counts were recorded for this clone. V and J are TRBV21-1 and TRBJ2-1; the table's TRBD2 call for D was not verified on the DNA. TRBV21-1 is marked as a pseudogene. The CDR3 loop spans 15 amino acids. The CDR3 here is CASSKALAGVPEQFF. The CDR3 DNA is TGTGCCAGCAGCAAAGCGCTAGCGGGAGTGCCTGAGCAGTTCTTC.

The V call is TRBV3-1 (or the pseudogene TRBV3-2), the J call TRBJ2-1; TRBD2 is a possible D gene (6 bases). Germline loops: CDR1 LGHDT, CDR2 YNNKEL (reference sequence). This CDR3 has 15 amino acids. V lost 0 bases and J 9 bases, leaving 15 bases between the germline ends. CDR3 loop: CASSQDLVRRGEQFF. The CDR3 DNA is TGTGCCAGCAGCCAAGATTTGGTGAGGCGGGGTGAGCAGTTCTTC.

This clone appeared many times. The chain links TRBV19 to TRBJ2-5; 9 nucleotides match TRBD2. Germline V lookup: CDR1 LNHDA, CDR2 SQIVND (reference sequence). This CDR3 is built from 14 residues. Losses at the gene ends were 4 bases for V and 3 bases for J; bases not matched to a gene: 3. CDR3 nucleotides: TGTGCCAGTAGTAGGACTAGCGCGAAAGAGACCCAGTACTTC. It codes for CASSRTSAKETQYF.

This chain links TRBV19 with TRBJ2-3; TRBD2 matches at 9 bases. The germline V gene encodes CDR1 LNHDA and CDR2 SQIVND (reference sequence). J was trimmed by 3 bases and V by 7 bases; bases with no gene match: 8. The CDR3 is 15 amino acids. The CDR3, as DNA: TGTGCCAGTACCCCCATAGCGGGAGTTACAGATACGCAGTATTTT. It codes for CASTPIAGVTDTQYF.

V is TRBV23-1 and J is TRBJ2-4; D remains ambiguous. TRBV23-1 has ORF status, its function being uncertain. The CDR3 is 15 amino acids. V was pared by 2 bases and J by 0 bases, with 8 bases between. The CDR3 reads CASSQRRLAKNIQYF. The CDR3, as DNA: TGCGCCAGCAGTCAACGGAGACTAGCCAAAAACATTCAGTACTTC.

This rearrangement joins TRBV3-1 (or the pseudogene TRBV3-2) to TRBJ1-6, with D perhaps matching TRBD1 (5 bases). V gave up 3 bases and J gave up 7 bases, with 10 bases separating them. This CDR3 comprises 14 residues. Germline CDR1 LGHDT, CDR2 YNNKEL (reference sequence). The CDR3 nucleotides are TGTGCCAGCAGCCAGGGGGGTCTCAATTCACCCCTCCACTTT. Translation gives CASSQGGLNSPLHF.

The chain joins TRBV4-3 to TRBJ2-2; TRBD2 matches 14 bases. The CDR3 spans 15 residues. Germline-derived CDR1 and CDR2 are LGHNA and YSLEER. V lost 6 bases, J lost 5 bases, and 2 bases stayed unmatched. CDR3 region: CASSRTSGRTGELFF. The DNA of the CDR3 is TGCGCCAGCAGTCGGACTAGCGGGAGGACCGGGGAGCTGTTTTTT.

V gene TRBV9 combines with J gene TRBJ2-2; TRBD2 is a possible D gene (5 bases). Trimming removed 0 bases at V and 4 bases at J, with 7 bases between. In germline, CDR1 is SGDLS, CDR2 YYNGEE. This CDR3 has 14 residues. The CDR3 here is CASSVGAGTGELFF. The CDR3 DNA reads TGTGCCAGCAGCGTAGGGGCGGGCACCGGGGAGCTGTTTTTT.

V gene TRBV7-6 combines with J gene TRBJ2-1, with 7 positions matching TRBD2. CDR1 is SGHVS and CDR2 is FNYEAQ in the germline V gene. Unmatched junction bases numbered 8, after V lost 2 bases and J lost 7 bases. CDR3 length: 15 amino acids. The CDR3 reads CASSLYGGGGNEQFF. The DNA of the CDR3 is TGTGCCAGCAGCTTATATGGCGGGGGAGGGAATGAGCAGTTCTTC.

This clone has only one observation. The gene calls are TRBV5-1 and TRBJ2-1; D gene unclear. CDR1 and CDR2 (germline): SGHRS, YFSETQ. The CDR3 spans 13 residues. V was pared by 3 bases and J by 12 bases, with 16 bases between. DNA for the CDR3: TGCGCCAGCAGCTCGCAAGTTGGAGAGGTGCAGTTCTTC. The encoded protein is CASSSQVGEVQFF.

The V gene is TRBV7-8, the J gene TRBJ2-7, with D perhaps TRBD1 (5 bases). Trimming removed 1 base at V and 6 bases at J, with 19 bases between. The CDR3 has 16 amino acids. Germline assignment: CDR1 SGHVS and CDR2 FQNEAQ. The CDR3 sequence: CASSLVSQGGFGEQYF. CDR3 in DNA: TGTGCCAGCAGCTTAGTGTCTCAGGGCGGATTCGGCGAGCAGTACTTC.

This chain connects TRBV21-1 to TRBJ1-1. TRBV21-1 is a pseudogene segment. The CDR3 is made up of 15 amino acids. The CDR3, as DNA: TGTGCCAGCAGCAAAGACGGTGGGGGGTTCCCTGAAGCTTTCTTT. Translation gives CASSKDGGGFPEAFF.

The V call is TRBV19, the J call TRBJ1-2; the match to TRBD1 covers 10 bases. Germline V gene data show CDR1 as LNHDA and CDR2 as SQIVND (reference sequence). The CDR3 is made up of 15 amino acids. The V gene end was trimmed by 9 bases and the J gene end by 3 bases; junction bases not matched to a gene: 10. Here the CDR3 reads CASRDDRGRDYGYTF. DNA of the CDR3: TGTGCCAGCAGAGACGACAGGGGGCGGGACTATGGCTACACCTTC.

This chain joins TRBV19 and TRBJ2-2, with 7 nucleotides matching TRBD1. This CDR3 region has 17 residues. Germline CDR1 and CDR2: LNHDA and SQIVND (reference sequence). With 3 bases clipped from V and 6 bases from J, the junction kept 13 bases outside the gene matches. The CDR3 DNA reads TGTGCCAGTAGTATCTCTATAGAACAGGGGATGTCCGGGGAGCTGTTTTTT. This gives the protein CASSISIEQGMSGELFF.

This chain links TRBV2 with TRBJ2-7; weak D call: TRBD2 (5 bases). Germline V gives CDR1 SNHLY, CDR2 FYNNEI. The CDR3 is made up of 13 amino acids. V gave up 4 bases and J gave up 2 bases, with 9 bases separating them. The CDR3 spells CASSAGKPYEQYF. In DNA, the CDR3 is TGTGCCAGCAGTGCCGGGAAGCCCTACGAGCAGTACTTC.

The CDR3 DNA reads as TGTGCCAGCAGCTCACTGGGGGGAACCCAGTACTTC. This translates into CASSSLGGTQYF. This chain joins TRBV7-3 and TRBJ2-5, with D perhaps TRBD2 (6 bases). In germline, CDR1 is SGHTA, CDR2 FQGTGA. The V end lost 4 bases, the J end lost 8 bases, and 11 bases lay between the germline ends. CDR3 length: 12 residues.

The rearrangement uses TRBV4-1 and TRBJ2-2; 10 nucleotides match TRBD2. Unmatched junction bases numbered 12, after V lost 6 bases and J lost 5 bases. CDR1 is MGHRA, CDR2 YSYEKL, per germline. CDR3 length equals 17 residues. Written as DNA, the CDR3 is TGCGCCAGCAGACGCGGGATAGCGGGAGGATGGACCGGGGAGCTGTTTTTT. It is translated as CASRRGIAGGWTGELFF.

V is TRBV7-9 and J is TRBJ2-7, with D possibly TRBD1 on 6 matching bases. Trimming stripped 1 base from V and 5 bases from J, with 6 bases between. This CDR3 is 12 amino acids long. CDR1 and CDR2 (germline): SEHNR, FQNEAQ (reference sequence). The CDR3 sequence is CASSLEGDEQYF. Here the CDR3 DNA reads TGTGCCAGCAGCTTAGAGGGGGACGAGCAGTACTTC.

This chain links TRBV11-3 with TRBJ2-7, with 7 bases fitting TRBD1. Looked up from germline, CDR1 is SGHNT and CDR2 is YENEEA. This CDR3 region has 14 residues. V dropped 5 bases and J dropped 0; count of bases not matched to a gene: 4. In DNA, the CDR3 is TGTGCCAGCAGCCGGGACAGAGCCTCCTACGAGCAGTACTTC. Translating it yields CASSRDRASYEQYF.

V gene TRBV2 combines with J gene TRBJ2-7; possibly TRBD1 for D (7 bases). Germline V gene lookup returns CDR1 SNHLY and CDR2 FYNNEI. The CDR3 runs to 14 residues. V lost 8 bases, J lost 1 base, and 15 bases lay in between. The CDR3, as DNA: TGTGCCAGCCCAGGGGCAGGGGGGTCCTACGAGCAGTACTTC. Translating gives CASPGAGGSYEQYF.

This clone came up many times. The chain combines TRBV5-1 with TRBJ2-1, with 8 bases matching TRBD2. This CDR3 region has 14 residues. The trim removed 1 base at V and 15 bases at J, leaving 12 bases unmatched. Germline CDR1 reads SGHRS; CDR2 reads YFSETQ. The CDR3 here is CASSLSGGETTWFF. CDR3 DNA sequence: TGCGCCAGCAGCTTGTCCGGGGGGGAAACCACATGGTTCTTC.

The chain carries TRBV7-3 and TRBJ1-1; 7 bases align to TRBD1. The CDR3 is 13 residues long. The junction had 3 bases not matched to a gene; V was cut back by 5 bases and J by 3 bases. CDR1 and CDR2 (germline): SGHTA, FQGTGA. The CDR3 coding sequence is TGTGCCAGCAGCAGCCAGGGGGACACTGAAGCTTTCTTT. This gives the protein CASSSQGDTEAFF. Full variable domain (rest looked up from reference TRBV7-3 and TRBJ1-1): GAGVSQTPSNKVTEKGKYVELRCDPISGHTALYWYRQSLGQGPEFLIYFQGTGAADDSGLPNDRFFAVRPEGSVSTLKIQRTERGDSAVYLCASSSQGDTEAFFGQGTRLTVV.

The V call is TRBV4-2, the J call TRBJ1-3, with 8 bases matching TRBD1. The J segment lost 2 bases and the V segment lost 0 bases, leaving 6 bases of the junction unmatched. The length of the CDR3 is 17 residues. Germline CDR1 and CDR2: LGHNA and YNFKEQ. The CDR3 reads CASSQDGTGGAGNTIYF. The CDR3 DNA sequence: TGTGCCAGCAGCCAAGACGGGACAGGAGGAGCTGGAAACACCATATATTTT.

CDR3 coding DNA: TGTGCCAGCTCCGTTGGCGGGGGCATCACAGATACGCAGTATTTT. Protein product: CASSVGGGITDTQYF. V and J are TRBV18 and TRBJ2-3, with a tentative D call TRBD2 (7 bases). Per the germline V gene, CDR1 is KGHSH and CDR2 is LQKENI. Trimming cost V 6 bases and J 2 bases, with 15 bases left between them. This CDR3 has 15 amino acids.